This T cell receptor beta chain was captured in a study of cytomegalovirus exposure and HLA in healthy donors. Findings and caveats of the study: A later analysis reportedly found that, within productive TCRs, an Asian-associated ancestry cluster had fewer N-insertions than the mean observed across the 666 donors. By HLA locus, TCR association rates varied in a later analysis, with DRB1 showing the most and HLA-C the fewest.

Concerning this clone: What it binds is unknown.

Each donor was nominally healthy when sampled (though unrecorded immune exposures were likely). The PCR used 60 Vbeta and 13 Jbeta primers. Original processing notes: An analysis that came later counted 80 million or so unique TCR beta chains, 10 million to 12 million shared. Profiled with immunoSEQ multiplex PCR; TCRdb holds only in-frame clones, not every one. Clonal size and the V and J genes are those of that table, whereas D and trimming came from the DNA. The sample yields over 150,000 clones, roughly 77% seen once. CDR1 and CDR2 (germline): SGHRS, YFSETQ. Trimming removed 0 bases at V and 6 bases at J, with 9 bases between. CDR3 length: 13 residues.

The chain employs TRBV5-1 and TRBJ1-1; unclear D gene. Material: PBMCs. This clonotype originated in a man aged 25 to 45 in good health and CMV-seropositive. CDR3 sequence (DNA): TGCGCCAGCAGCTTGGATGACTCCCCTGAAGCTTTCTTT. Translated: CASSLDDSPEAFF.